This is a list of T cell receptor beta chains from one sample in a study of T cell responses to AZD1222 COVID-19 vaccine. Sequencing used immunoSEQ multiplex PCR; TCRdb keeps in-frame clones, though not all of them. The table has tens of thousands of clones, about 87% seen once. Sequencing used peripheral blood, obtained on day 0 of AZD1222 vaccination. The receptors here all came from an adult in good health. Both conserved end residues are part of each CDR3. Fields, in order: D gene, J gene, V gene, CDR3 DNA, CDR3 protein. A D gene is named only where the DNA matches it firmly.

TRBD1 | TRBJ2-5 | TRBV5-1 | TGCGCCAGCAGCGGACAGGGGGTGAGGCAAGAGACCCAGTACTTC | CASSGQGVRQETQYF
. | TRBJ1-5 | TRBV19 | TGTGCCAGTAGTCGGATGGGAGAGGGCAATCAGCCCCAGCATTTT | CASSRMGEGNQPQHF
TRBD1 | TRBJ1-4 | TRBV5-1 | TGCGCCAGCAGGACAGGGATTAATGAAAAACTGTTTTTT | CASRTGINEKLFF
. | TRBJ1-5 | TRBV18 | TGTGCCAGCTCACTGTCCGGACAGAGTCAGCCCCAGCATTTT | CASSLSGQSQPQHF
. | TRBJ2-7 | TRBV11-2 | TGTGCCAGCAGCTTAGTTGGCCTTAGAAGTGAGCAGTACTTC | CASSLVGLRSEQYF
TRBD1 | TRBJ1-4 | TRBV7-9 | TGTGCCAGCAGCGTGGGACAGGGGAGTGAAAAACTGTTTTTT | CASSVGQGSEKLFF
TRBD2 | TRBJ2-7 | TRBV2 | TGTGCCAGCGGCCCACTAGCGGGGGTTTCCTACGAGCAGTACTTC | CASGPLAGVSYEQYF
TRBD1 | TRBJ1-4 | TRBV29-1 | TGCAGCGTTAGACAGGGGGCCGGTGAAAAACTGTTTTTT | CSVRQGAGEKLFF
TRBD2 | TRBJ2-3 | TRBV2 | TGTGCCAGCAGTGGATCCGGGACTAGCGGGGCCACAGATACGCAGTATTTT | CASSGSGTSGATDTQYF
TRBD2 | TRBJ2-2 | TRBV27 | TGTGCCAGCCGGACTAGCGAGGGGACCGGGGAGCTGTTTTTT | CASRTSEGTGELFF
. | TRBJ1-5 | TRBV12-3/TRBV12-4 | TGTGCCAGCAGTTTATTACCCCGGCAGCCCCAGCATTTT | CASSLLPRQPQHF
TRBD1 | TRBJ1-5 | TRBV27 | TGTGCCAGCAAGAGGACAGGCCTTAGCAATCAGCCCCAGCATTTT | CASKRTGLSNQPQHF